This T cell receptor beta chain came from a study of response to subunit inactivated influenza vaccine. The CDR3 is made up of 16 amino acids. Germline-derived CDR1 and CDR2 are DFQATT and SNEGSKA (reference sequence). Trimming removed 6 bases from V and 8 bases from J; junction bases left unmatched: 11. At least ten counts were recorded for this clonotype. Antigen unknown. TCRdb analysed the RT-PCR reads with MiXCR anew, one entry per CDR3 protein. The sample shows 400,000 to 650,000 distinct CDR3 sequences, roughly 7.6% of them seen only once. Regarding the study as a whole: Few new T cells, the authors suggested, are recruited by each seasonal influenza vaccination.

The chain couples TRBV20-1 to TRBJ2-1; TRBD2 aligns across 15 bases. The input for sequencing was PBMCs from blood, taken about 23 months after vaccination. This receptor was identified in a man aged 50 to 69 who received an inactivated influenza vaccine. The CDR3 DNA reads as TGCAGTGCCAATGGACTAGCGGGAGGGCCTGGACATGAGCAGTTCTTC. Protein: CSANGLAGGPGHEQFF.